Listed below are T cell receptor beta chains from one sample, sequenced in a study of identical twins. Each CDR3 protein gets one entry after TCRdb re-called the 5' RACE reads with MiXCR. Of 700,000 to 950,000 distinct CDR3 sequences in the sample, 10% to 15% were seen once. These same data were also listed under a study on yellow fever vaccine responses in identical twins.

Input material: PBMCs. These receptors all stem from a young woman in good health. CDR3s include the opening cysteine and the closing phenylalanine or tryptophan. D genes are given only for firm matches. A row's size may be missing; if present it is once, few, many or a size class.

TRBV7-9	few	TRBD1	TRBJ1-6	TGTGCCAGCAGCTTTAGTGGGCCCGGGACAGGGATGTCACCCCTCCACTTT	CASSFSGPGTGMSPLHF
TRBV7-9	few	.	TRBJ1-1	TGTGCCAGCAGCTTATCGGTTGGGGGTGGGGGCCGCACTGAAGCTTTCTTT	CASSLSVGGGGRTEAFF
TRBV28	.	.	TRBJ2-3	TGTGCCAGCAGTTTAATTACCAGGGGTTTTGCAGATACGCAGTATTTT	CASSLITRGFADTQYF
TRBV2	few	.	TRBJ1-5	TGTGCCAGCAGTGGAACAGTAGGGCCCCAGCATTTT	CASSGTVGPQHF
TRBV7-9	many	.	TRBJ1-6	TGTGCCAGCAGCTTAGGCAGTTCACCCCTCCACTTT	CASSLGSSPLHF
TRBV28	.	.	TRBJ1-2	TGTGCCAGCAGTCTAGGGGGGCCCGGCGGCTATGGCTACACCTTC	CASSLGGPGGYGYTF
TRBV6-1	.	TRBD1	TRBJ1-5	TGTGCCAGCACTCCTCCAGGACAGGGTCGGCAGCCCCAGCATTTT	CASTPPGQGRQPQHF
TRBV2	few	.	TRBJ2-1	TGTGCCAGCTCACGTCCGCGAGGGGAACATGAGCAGTTCTTC	CASSRPRGEHEQFF
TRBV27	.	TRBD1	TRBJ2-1	TGTGCCAGCAGCTGGGGTGGACAGGGGTCAATCTACAATGAGCAGTTCTTC	CASSWGGQGSIYNEQFF
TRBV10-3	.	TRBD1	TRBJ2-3	TGTGCCATCCGACAGGGCCCCGGCACAGATACGCAGTATTTT	CAIRQGPGTDTQYF
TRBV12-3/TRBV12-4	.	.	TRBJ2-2	TGTGCCAGCAGTTTTGGTATGGGGATGATTTTTTGGCAAGGGCCCAAGAACACCGGGGAGCTGTTTTTT	CASSFGMGMIFWQGPKNTGELFF
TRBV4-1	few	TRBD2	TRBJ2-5	TGCGCCAGCAGCCAAGATCGACTAGCGGGAGGCAGGGGGTACCAAGAGACCCAGTACTTC	CASSQDRLAGGRGYQETQYF
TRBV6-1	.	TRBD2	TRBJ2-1	TGTGCCAGCAGTCTAGCGGGGGCCCTCAGTTCTTTTAACAATGAGCAGTTCTTC	CASSLAGALSSFNNEQFF
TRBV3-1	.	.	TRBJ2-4	TGTGCCAGCAGCCTTCAGGGCCTTTTAGCCAAAAACACTCAGTACTTC	CASSLQGLLAKNTQYF
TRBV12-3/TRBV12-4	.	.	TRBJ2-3	TGTGCCAGCACCCCCGCGCGCCACACAGATACGCAGTATTTT	CASTPARHTDTQYF
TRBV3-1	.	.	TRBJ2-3	TGTGCCAGCAGGCGTTTTGGTGCAGATACGCAGTATTTT	CASRRFGADTQYF
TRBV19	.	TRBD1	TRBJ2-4	TGTGCCAGTAGTAGAGACACCGGGACAGAAAACATTCAGTACTTC	CASSRDTGTENIQYF
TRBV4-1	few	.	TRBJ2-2	TGCGCCAGCAGCCTCCGGGTCCTAGGAGACACCGGGGAGCTGTTTTTT	CASSLRVLGDTGELFF
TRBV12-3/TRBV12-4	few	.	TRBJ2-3	TGTGCCAGCAGTTTTTGGAGTGTCCGGGAAGATACGCAGTATTTT	CASSFWSVREDTQYF
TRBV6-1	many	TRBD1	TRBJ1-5	TGTGCCAGCAGACGCGGGACAGGCAATCAGCCCCAGCATTTT	CASRRGTGNQPQHF
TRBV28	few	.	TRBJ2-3	TGTGCCAGCAGCGAACTAGTTTGGGCAGATACGCAGTATTTT	CASSELVWADTQYF
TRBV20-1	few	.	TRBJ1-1	TGCAGTGCTAGAGAGAGGGTCGGATATCGCGCTTTCTTT	CSARERVGYRAFF
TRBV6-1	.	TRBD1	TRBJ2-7	TGTGCCAGCAGCCCCGGGACAGGAGTAGACGAGCAGTACTTC	CASSPGTGVDEQYF